Below are 6 T cell receptor beta chains sequenced from a single sample in a study of T cell changes during pregnancy in multiple sclerosis. Generated by immunoSEQ multiplex PCR, the TCRdb table keeps only in-frame clones and is missing some. The sample lists roughly 89,000 clones, approximately 95% occurring once. The sample was peripheral blood, taken in the first trimester of pregnancy. These receptors originate from a female donor with multiple sclerosis, enrolled in a pregnancy study.

This rearrangement joins TRBV9 to TRBJ1-2; the match to TRBD1 covers 9 bases. Unmatched junction bases numbered 5, after V lost 4 bases and J lost 4 bases. Germline V lookup: CDR1 SGDLS, CDR2 YYNGEE. The CDR3 sequence is 14 residues long. CDR3 sequence reads: CASSPRTGAYGYTF. CDR3 sequence (DNA): TGTGCCAGCAGCCCGCGGACAGGGGCCTATGGCTACACCTTC. The whole variable domain, filled in from reference TRBV9 and TRBJ1-2, reads DSGVTQTPKHLITATGQRVTLRCSPRSGDLSVYWYQQSLDQGLQFLIQYYNGEERAKGNILERFSAQQFPDLHSELNLSSLELGDSALYFCASSPRTGAYGYTFGSGTRLTVV.

The gene calls are TRBV7-9 and TRBJ1-1, with D perhaps TRBD1 (6 bases). The CDR3 is made up of 13 amino acids. Germline V CDR1 and CDR2: SEHNR, FQNEAQ (reference sequence). Between the trimmed V and J ends, which lost 5 bases and 0 bases, there was a span of 7 bases. The CDR3 loop reads CASSDRLNTEAFF. DNA of the CDR3: TGTGCCAGCAGCGACAGGCTGAACACTGAAGCTTTCTTT.

The V call is TRBV14, the J call TRBJ2-5; TRBD1 might be the D (5 bases). V lost 4 bases to trimming and J lost 2 bases, with 14 bases between them. The CDR3 sequence is 15 residues long. The germline V gene has CDR1 SGHDN and CDR2 FVKESK. CDR3 bases: TGTGCCAGCAGCCGCGGACATCCCAAACAAGAGACCCAGTACTTC. Its translation: CASSRGHPKQETQYF.

The chain recombines TRBV19 with TRBJ2-5; tentatively, D is TRBD1 (5 bases). This CDR3 region has 17 residues. V was pared by 3 bases and J by 4 bases, with 21 bases between. Germline CDR1 is LNHDA and CDR2 is SQIVND (reference sequence). This CDR3 is CASSIRGLGKQGETQYF. The CDR3 region has the DNA TGTGCCAGTAGTATTCGTGGTCTTGGAAAGCAGGGAGAGACCCAGTACTTC.

This chain uses TRBV7-9 with TRBJ1-4; 10 bases align to TRBD1. With V trimmed by 3 bases and J by 3 bases, 4 bases remained unmatched. CDR3 length: 16 amino acids. Germline V gives CDR1 SEHNR, CDR2 FQNEAQ (reference sequence). CDR3 sequence reads: CASSLTGGGANEKLFF. The CDR3 nucleotides are TGTGCCAGCAGCTTGACAGGGGGCGGGGCTAATGAAAAACTGTTTTTT.

J is TRBJ2-2 and V is TRBV5-1; 8 bases agree with TRBD1. J gave up 4 bases and V 4 bases, and 9 bases lay outside the gene matches. The germline gives CDR1 SGHRS, CDR2 YFSETQ. The CDR3 is 16 residues long. The CDR3 here is CASSRRQGAGTGELFF. The CDR3 DNA reads as TGCGCCAGCAGCCGACGGCAGGGGGCGGGCACCGGGGAGCTGTTTTTT.